Below, 20 T cell receptor beta chains from the same sample are listed, as sequenced in a study of T-cell memory formation after mild COVID-19 (dated by TCRdb to 2020 to 2022). Receptor libraries were prepared by 5' RACE. The reads were generated on an Illumina NovaSeq 6000. Clones were called with MiXCR by TCRdb after fastp trimmed the public reads at Q25, and only in-frame beta chains were retained. Rows with a matching CDR3 protein are joined into one entry that keeps the most common DNA and genes. This sample holds 300,000 to 400,000 distinct CDR3 sequences; around 14% were observed only once. Together, the top ten hold under 25% of the sample. The sample taken for sequencing was PBMCs or a T cell subset sorted from them (not recorded which). The receptors stem from a young man who had mild COVID-19 (a few samples of this study predate the infection). The sample titles of this study are shuffled in the database, so cell type and time point are left out; the donor was told from shared clones.

The J gene is TRBJ1-2, the V gene TRBV7-2; possibly TRBD1 for D (6 bases). The CDR3 is made up of 14 amino acids. The germline V and J ends were trimmed by 3 bases and 2 bases, with 10 bases remaining between them. In germline, CDR1 is SGHTA, CDR2 FQGNSA. The DNA for the CDR3 is TGTGCCAGCAGCTTGGGGGGCCGAAACTATGGCTACACCTTC. It translates to CASSLGGRNYGYTF.

This clonotype was counted a few times. This rearrangement joins TRBV12-3 or TRBV12-4 to TRBJ2-1; the match to TRBD2 covers 9 bases. After removal of 5 bases from V and 8 bases from J, the junction contained 10 bases not matched to a gene. The length of the CDR3 is 15 residues. The DNA for the CDR3 is TGTGCCAGCAGTCCCGCGGGGGGGAACCGGCATGAGCAGTTCTTC. It codes for CASSPAGGNRHEQFF.

This clonotype was observed a few times. The rearrangement uses TRBV4-1 and TRBJ1-5; 7 nucleotides line up with TRBD1. This CDR3 spans 19 amino acids. CDR1 is MGHRA, CDR2 YSYEKL, per germline. The trim removed 2 bases at V and 0 bases at J, leaving 13 bases unmatched. The CDR3 protein is CASSQSTGERSYSNQPQHF. The CDR3 nucleotides read TGCGCCAGCAGCCAATCAACAGGGGAGAGATCCTATAGCAATCAGCCCCAGCATTTT.

This clonotype was seen many times. The chain has TRBV29-1 and TRBJ2-1, with 11 nucleotides matching TRBD1. J was trimmed by 10 bases and V by 7 bases; bases with no gene match: 3. Germline loops: CDR1 SQVTM, CDR2 ANQGSEA. The CDR3 covers 11 residues. The CDR3 DNA reads as TGCAGCGGTGGACAGGGGGCCGAGCAGTTCTTC. Its protein product is CSGGQGAEQFF.

CDR3 in amino acids: CSARAWTVEGGYTF. The CDR3 coding sequence is TGCAGTGCCCGAGCTTGGACGGTCGAGGGTGGCTACACCTTC. The chain joins TRBV20-1 to TRBJ1-2; D not certain. V was shortened by 6 bases and J by 7 bases, with 21 bases between the two germline ends. Germline V gene sequence: CDR1 DFQATT, CDR2 SNEGSKA (reference sequence). The CDR3 consists of 14 residues.

This CDR3 reads CASSLSGGAGARTDTQYF. The CDR3 bases are TGTGCCAGCAGCTTAAGTGGAGGGGCGGGGGCCCGAACAGATACGCAGTATTTT. V gene TRBV7-2 combines with J gene TRBJ2-3; D perhaps matches TRBD2 (7 bases). Trimming left V 2 bases short and J 3 bases short, with 21 bases between. The length of the CDR3 is 18 residues. The germline gives CDR1 SGHTA, CDR2 FQGNSA.

This clonotype was observed a handful of times. The J gene is TRBJ2-1, the V gene TRBV12-3 or TRBV12-4, with D perhaps TRBD1 or TRBD2 (7 bases each). Trimming shortened V by 4 bases and J by 4 bases, and 14 bases separated the two germline ends. This CDR3 region has 15 residues. The CDR3 loop reads CASSSRQGGYNEQFF. CDR3 in DNA: TGTGCCAGCAGTTCGCGACAGGGAGGGTACAATGAGCAGTTCTTC.

The chain employs TRBV4-3 and TRBJ1-1, with a weak D call TRBD1 (5 bases). Germline CDR1 LGHNA, CDR2 YSLEER. This CDR3 spans 17 amino acids. Trimming shortened V by 1 base and J by 3 bases, and 18 bases separated the two germline ends. The CDR3 sequence: CASSQVEVERDYTEAFF. The CDR3 DNA follows: TGCGCCAGCAGCCAAGTGGAGGTTGAACGGGACTACACTGAAGCTTTCTTT.

The sample holds a few counts of this clonotype. The rearrangement joins TRBV12-3 or TRBV12-4 to TRBJ2-2, with D maybe TRBD2 (5 bases). This CDR3 is built from 16 residues. Trimming cost V 4 bases and J 0 bases, with 12 bases left between them. CDR3 amino acids: CASSYRATTNTGELFF. In DNA form, the CDR3 reads TGTGCCAGCAGTTACCGGGCGACTACGAACACCGGGGAGCTGTTTTTT.

The chain combines TRBV29-1 with TRBJ2-7; the D gene is possibly TRBD1 (6 bases). This CDR3 spans 14 amino acids. V dropped 7 bases and J dropped 1 base, with 17 bases sitting between them. Germline CDR1 and CDR2: SQVTM and ANQGSEA. The CDR3 sequence: CSARTNRASYEQYF. The CDR3 bases are TGCAGCGCGCGGACGAACAGGGCATCCTACGAGCAGTACTTC.

Concerning this clonotype: At one boundary the junction diverges from the germline segment, which might be a read error. V usage is TRBV3-1 and J usage is TRBJ2-2, with D uncertain. Germline V CDR1 and CDR2: LGHDT, YNNKEL (reference sequence). The CDR3 contains 14 residues. The CDR3 DNA reads TGTGGCAGCAGCCCGCCGGTCCACACCGGGGAGCTGTTTTTT. Translation gives CGSSPPVHTGELFF.

The V call is TRBV13, the J call TRBJ2-7, with 7 bases matching TRBD1. Trimming cost V 0 bases and J 3 bases; bases outside gene matches: 8. The CDR3 is made up of 16 amino acids. The germline gives CDR1 PRHDT, CDR2 FYEKMQ (reference sequence). The CDR3 sequence is CASSLGQGQLFYEQYF. CDR3 sequence (DNA): TGTGCCAGCAGCTTAGGCCAGGGACAGCTATTCTACGAGCAGTACTTC.

This clonotype was counted at least ten times. This sequence joins TRBV7-9 and TRBJ2-3; 9 bases match TRBD1. J was trimmed by 2 bases and V by 5 bases; bases with no gene match: 2. Germline CDR1 SEHNR, CDR2 FQNEAQ (reference sequence). The CDR3 length is 14 residues. The CDR3 region is CASSGQGYTDTQYF. The CDR3 nucleotides read TGTGCCAGCAGCGGACAGGGGTACACAGATACGCAGTATTTT.

The chain employs TRBV6-2 or TRBV6-3 and TRBJ1-1; TRBD1 matches 7 bases. Germline-derived CDR1 and CDR2 are MNHEY and SVGEGT. The ends lost 6 bases at V and 4 bases at J; junction bases unmatched: 11. The CDR3 sequence is 15 residues long. The CDR3 DNA reads as TGTGCCAGCAGCATCGGAACCCCAGGGGGCACTGAAGCTTTCTTT. Encoded protein: CASSIGTPGGTEAFF.

The V gene is TRBV7-8, the J gene TRBJ1-5, with 9 bases matching TRBD1. This CDR3 spans 20 amino acids. V was pared by 4 bases and J by 4 bases, with 20 bases of the junction left unmatched. Germline-derived CDR1 and CDR2 are SGHVS and FQNEAQ. This CDR3 is CASSWELPGQGELPNQPQHF. The CDR3 coding sequence is TGTGCCAGCAGCTGGGAACTACCGGGACAGGGCGAGCTCCCTAATCAGCCCCAGCATTTT.

The rearrangement uses TRBV12-3 or TRBV12-4 and TRBJ2-7; D call uncertain. The CDR3 is 13 residues long. V dropped 3 bases and J dropped 3 bases, with 9 bases sitting between them. The CDR3 region is CASSLADNYEQYF. The DNA of the CDR3 is TGTGCCAGCAGTTTGGCCGACAACTACGAGCAGTACTTC.

The gene calls are TRBV7-2 and TRBJ1-1; TRBD1 matches 8 bases. Unmatched junction bases numbered 9, after V lost 3 bases and J lost 6 bases. This CDR3 is built from 15 residues. The germline gives CDR1 SGHTA, CDR2 FQGNSA. CDR3 coding DNA: TGTGCCAGCAGCTTTACAGGGGGGCGTGGAGCTGAAGCTTTCTTT. It specifies CASSFTGGRGAEAFF.

The chain is built from TRBV4-1 and TRBJ2-6; D tentatively fits TRBD1 or TRBD2 (5 bases each). Germline lookup yields CDR1 MGHRA and CDR2 YSYEKL. The CDR3 spans 16 residues. Trimming shortened V by 4 bases and J by 3 bases, and 13 bases separated the two germline ends. The CDR3 sequence: CASSLGPLLGANVLTF. For the CDR3, the DNA is TGCGCCAGCAGCCTGGGACCCCTTCTTGGGGCCAACGTCCTGACTTTC.

The chain is built from TRBV20-1 and TRBJ1-2; D gene unclear. The CDR3 is 10 residues long. Trimming removed 5 bases at V and 4 bases at J, with 5 bases between. Germline V gene data show CDR1 as DFQATT and CDR2 as SNEGSKA (reference sequence). The chain's CDR3 is CSAFSYGYTF. The CDR3 nucleotides are TGCAGTGCTTTTTCCTATGGCTACACCTTC.

The chain is built from TRBV9 and TRBJ1-5, with D hard to call. The V end was cut by 0 bases, the J end by 3 bases, with 4 bases between. This CDR3 spans 13 amino acids. Germline-derived CDR1 and CDR2 are SGDLS and YYNGEE. The CDR3 protein is CASSVAPNQPQHF. The CDR3 region has the DNA TGTGCCAGCAGCGTAGCCCCCAATCAGCCCCAGCATTTT.